The source of this TCR beta chain is a study of post-analysis software for immune sequencing data. About the research overall: Recorded subtypes: relapsing-remitting, secondary progressive, progressive-relapsing; some patients unannotated. Study results and caveats: There were a few TRBV segments more frequent in patients than controls, and TRBV5-6, TRBV5-1 and TRBV20-1 were among them. Versus controls, multiple sclerosis patients showed significantly lower diversity (normalized Chao1).

The germline V gene encodes CDR1 LGHNA and CDR2 YNFKEQ. This CDR3 spans 18 amino acids. Trimming removed 0 bases at V and 4 bases at J, with 21 bases between. For this clonotype: Antigen: not known.

Unique molecular identifiers were built into the TCR beta cDNA libraries. One entry per CDR3 protein, called by TCRdb with MiXCR from the PCR reads. Of hundreds of thousands of distinct CDR3 sequences listed, 25% to 30% are singletons. The TCR originated in a girl between 5 and 17 years old with multiple sclerosis. The chain has TRBV4-2 and TRBJ1-1; the D is unclear. The specimen sequenced was blood. The CDR3 nucleotides are TGTGCCAGCAGCCAAGATCCACGGGCCGCGAACCGGGGCACTGAAGCTTTCTTT. It translates to CASSQDPRAANRGTEAFF.